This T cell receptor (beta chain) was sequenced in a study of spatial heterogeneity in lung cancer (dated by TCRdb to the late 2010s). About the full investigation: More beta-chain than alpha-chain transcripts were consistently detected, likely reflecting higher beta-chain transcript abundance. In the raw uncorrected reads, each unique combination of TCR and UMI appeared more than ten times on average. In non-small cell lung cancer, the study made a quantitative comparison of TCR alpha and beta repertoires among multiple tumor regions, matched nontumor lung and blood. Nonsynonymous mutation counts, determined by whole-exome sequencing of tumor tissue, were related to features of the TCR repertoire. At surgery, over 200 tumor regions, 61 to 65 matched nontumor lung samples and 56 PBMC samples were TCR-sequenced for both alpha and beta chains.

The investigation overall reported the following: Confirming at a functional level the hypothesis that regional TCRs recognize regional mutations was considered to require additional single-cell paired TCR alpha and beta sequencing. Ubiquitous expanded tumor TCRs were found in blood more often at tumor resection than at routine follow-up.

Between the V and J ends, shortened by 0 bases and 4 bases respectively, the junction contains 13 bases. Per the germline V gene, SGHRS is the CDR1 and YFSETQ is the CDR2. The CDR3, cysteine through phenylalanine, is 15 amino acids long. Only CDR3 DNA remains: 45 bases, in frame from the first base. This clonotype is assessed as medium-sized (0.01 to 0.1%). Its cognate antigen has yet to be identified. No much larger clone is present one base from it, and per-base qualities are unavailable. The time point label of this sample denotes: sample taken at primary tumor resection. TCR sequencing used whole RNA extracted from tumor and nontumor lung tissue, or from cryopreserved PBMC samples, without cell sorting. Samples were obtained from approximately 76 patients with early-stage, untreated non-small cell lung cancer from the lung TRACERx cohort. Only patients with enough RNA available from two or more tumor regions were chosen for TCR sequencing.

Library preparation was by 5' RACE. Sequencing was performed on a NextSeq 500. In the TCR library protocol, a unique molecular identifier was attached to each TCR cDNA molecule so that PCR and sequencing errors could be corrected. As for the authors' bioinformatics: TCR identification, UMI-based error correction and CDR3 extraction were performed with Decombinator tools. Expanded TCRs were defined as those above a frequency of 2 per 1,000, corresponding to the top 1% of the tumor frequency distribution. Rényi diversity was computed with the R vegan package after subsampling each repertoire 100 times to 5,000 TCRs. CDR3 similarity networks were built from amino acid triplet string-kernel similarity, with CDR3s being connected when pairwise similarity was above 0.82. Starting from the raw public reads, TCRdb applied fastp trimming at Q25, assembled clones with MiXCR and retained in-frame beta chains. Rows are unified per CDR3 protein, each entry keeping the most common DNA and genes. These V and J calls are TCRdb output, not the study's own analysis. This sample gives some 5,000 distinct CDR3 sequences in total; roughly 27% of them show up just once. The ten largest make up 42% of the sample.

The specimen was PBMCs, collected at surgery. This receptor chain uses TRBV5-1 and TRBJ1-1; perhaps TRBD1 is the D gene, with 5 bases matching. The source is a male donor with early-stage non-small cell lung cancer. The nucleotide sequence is TGCGCCAGCAGCTTGGTTGGGACCGCTTCCACTGAAGCTTTCTTT. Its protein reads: CASSLVGTASTEAFF.